A single sample is the source of the 5 T cell receptor beta chains below, sequenced in a study of cytomegalovirus exposure and HLA in healthy donors. With 60 Vbeta and 13 Jbeta primers, the PCR was carried out. Only in-frame clones appear in the TCRdb table, and some are missing; sequencing was by immunoSEQ multiplex PCR. In the table there are some 190,000 clones, about 77% of which are singletons. What was sequenced was PBMCs. These receptors were taken from a young man in good health and CMV-seropositive.

The chain employs TRBV27 and TRBJ2-5, with 11 bases aligning to TRBD1. The J call is uncertain, as TRBJ2-7 better fits the DNA end. Germline CDR1 reads MNHEY; CDR2 reads SMNVEV (reference sequence). The CDR3 length is 18 residues. CDR3 nucleotide sequence: TGTGCCAGCAGTCCTGGGGACCTGACCGGGACAGGGGGATACGAGCAGTACTTC. Protein sequence: CASSPGDLTGTGGYEQYF.

The V and J genes are TRBV19 and TRBJ1-3, with D possibly being TRBD1 (6 bases). Looked up from germline, CDR1 is LNHDA and CDR2 is SQIVND (reference sequence). V lost 9 bases and J lost 5, with 14 bases in between. CDR3 size: 13 residues. This chain's CDR3 is CASRARDRNTIYF. As DNA, the CDR3 is TGTGCCAGCCGCGCCAGGGACAGAAACACCATATATTTT.

The gene calls are TRBV5-5 and TRBJ2-1, with 9 bases fitting TRBD1. This CDR3 comprises 16 residues. J was trimmed by 6 bases and V by 2 bases; bases with no gene match: 9. Germline CDR1 and CDR2: SGHKS and YYEKEE (reference sequence). CDR3 nucleotide sequence: TGTGCCAGCAGCTTTCGCTTGGGACAGGGTCCCAATGAGCAGTTCTTC. Protein product: CASSFRLGQGPNEQFF.

The chain recombines TRBV4-3 with TRBJ1-1, with D possibly TRBD1 on 5 matching bases. Germline V gene data show CDR1 as LGHNA and CDR2 as YSLEER. Trimming removed 0 bases at V and 5 bases at J, with 10 bases between. The CDR3 has 14 residues. This CDR3 is CASSQDRVETEAFF. The CDR3 coding sequence is TGCGCCAGCAGCCAAGACAGGGTCGAAACTGAAGCTTTCTTT.

This clone occurred once. This rearrangement joins TRBV4-2 to TRBJ2-6; 8 bases are a match to TRBD2. V trimming: 0 bases; J trimming: 1 base; junction bases outside the gene matches: 8. Germline CDR1 LGHNA, CDR2 YNFKEQ. The CDR3 sequence is 19 residues long. DNA of the CDR3: TGTGCCAGCAGCCAAGAGGGGCCGGGAGGGCTGTCTGGGGCCAACGTCCTGACTTTC. Translation: CASSQEGPGGLSGANVLTF.